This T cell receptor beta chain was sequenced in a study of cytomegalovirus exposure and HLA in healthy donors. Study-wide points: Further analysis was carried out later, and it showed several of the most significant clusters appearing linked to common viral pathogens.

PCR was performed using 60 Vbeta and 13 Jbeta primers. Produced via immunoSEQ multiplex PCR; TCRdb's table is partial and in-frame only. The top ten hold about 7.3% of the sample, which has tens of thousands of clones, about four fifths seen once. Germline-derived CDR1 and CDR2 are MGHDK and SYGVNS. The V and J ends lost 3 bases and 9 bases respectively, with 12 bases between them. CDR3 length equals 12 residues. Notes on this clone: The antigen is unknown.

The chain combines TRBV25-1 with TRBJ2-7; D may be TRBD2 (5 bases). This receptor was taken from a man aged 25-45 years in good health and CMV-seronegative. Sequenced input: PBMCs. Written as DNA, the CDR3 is TGTGCCAGCAGTGATTGGAGGAAAGGGCAGTACTTC. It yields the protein CASSDWRKGQYF.